A single sample gave rise to the 30 T cell receptor beta chains below, sequenced in a study of cytomegalovirus exposure and HLA in healthy donors. PCR involved 60 Vbeta and 13 Jbeta primers. Using immunoSEQ multiplex PCR, the repertoire was profiled, and TCRdb retains in-frame clones only, with some absent. The data show 95,000 to 150,000 clones, with 81% seen just once and around 1.8% held by the top ten. Sequences were obtained from PBMCs. The receptors were gathered from a man younger than 35 in good health and CMV-seronegative.

This chain connects TRBV9 to TRBJ2-7; 13 bases fit TRBD2. This CDR3 is 16 amino acids long. Germline CDR1 SGDLS, CDR2 YYNGEE. V dropped 5 bases and J dropped 3; count of bases not matched to a gene: 8. DNA for the CDR3: TGTGCCAGCAGTACCGGGACTAGCGGGGTCGGCTACGAGCAGTACTTC. Encoded protein: CASSTGTSGVGYEQYF.

V usage is TRBV5-1 and J usage is TRBJ2-1; no firm D call. The CDR3 covers 14 residues. The V end lost 0 bases, the J end lost 9 bases, and 13 bases lay between the germline ends. CDR1 is SGHRS, CDR2 YFSETQ, per germline. The CDR3 DNA follows: TGCGCCAGCAGCTTGGCCGTGGCCCGGGTTGAGCAGTTCTTC. It translates to CASSLAVARVEQFF.

The V gene is TRBV2, the J gene TRBJ2-7; the D gene is possibly TRBD1 (5 bases). The CDR3 totals 17 residues. Trimming took 4 bases from V and 2 from J, leaving 21 bases between them. CDR1 and CDR2 (germline): SNHLY, FYNNEI. Here the CDR3 reads CASSVDRTTNPPYEQYF. Here the CDR3 DNA reads TGTGCCAGCAGTGTAGACAGAACTACGAACCCTCCCTACGAGCAGTACTTC.

The genes are TRBV2 and TRBJ1-1, with D possibly TRBD1 on 6 matching bases. The CDR3 covers 13 residues. Germline V gene data show CDR1 as SNHLY and CDR2 as FYNNEI. Trimming removed 6 bases at V and 3 bases at J, with 11 bases between. The CDR3 bases are TGTGCCAGCAGGATCACAGGGTACACTGAAGCTTTCTTT. Encoded protein: CASRITGYTEAFF.

This clone was seen once. CDR3 residues: CASSSQVPDTQYF. The CDR3 DNA sequence: TGTGCCAGTAGTTCACAGGTCCCAGATACGCAGTATTTT. The chain couples TRBV19 to TRBJ2-3, with D possibly matching TRBD1 (5 bases). CDR1 is LNHDA and CDR2 is SQIVND in the germline V gene (reference sequence). The CDR3 sequence is 13 residues long. V was shortened by 5 bases and J by 4 bases, with 10 bases between the two germline ends.

The gene calls are TRBV27 and TRBJ1-4; possibly TRBD1 for D (6 bases). CDR1 MNHEY and CDR2 SMNVEV come from the germline V gene (reference sequence). V dropped 5 bases and J dropped 7 bases, with 29 bases sitting between them. This CDR3 comprises 19 residues. CDR3 sequence reads: CASSPRGGAGSIRSEKLFF. Here the CDR3 DNA reads TGTGCCAGCAGTCCTCGAGGGGGGGCAGGGTCAATCCGCTCTGAAAAACTGTTTTTT. Variable domain in full (rest from reference TRBV27 and TRBJ1-4): EAQVTQNPRYLITVTGKKLTVTCSQNMNHEYMSWYRQDPGLGLRQIYYSMNVEVTDKGDVPEGYKVSRKEKRNFPLILESPSPNQTSLYFCASSPRGGAGSIRSEKLFFGSGTQLSVL.

The chain links TRBV7-2 to TRBJ2-6; D is unclear. V was shortened by 4 bases and J by 0 bases, with 10 bases between the two germline ends. Germline CDR1 SGHTA, CDR2 FQGNSA. This CDR3 has 16 amino acids. The CDR3 reads CASSSNHFSGANVLTF. The CDR3 DNA reads TGTGCCAGCAGCTCCAATCACTTCTCTGGGGCCAACGTCCTGACTTTC.

This chain joins TRBV6-6 and TRBJ1-2; 8 nucleotides align to TRBD1. Germline V gene lookup returns CDR1 MNHNY and CDR2 SVGAGI (reference sequence). V dropped 0 bases and J dropped 8; count of bases not matched to a gene: 5. The CDR3 loop spans 14 amino acids. The CDR3 is CASSYSATGDGYTF. In nucleotides, the CDR3 is TGTGCCAGCAGTTACTCGGCGACAGGGGACGGCTACACCTTC.

The chain uses TRBV7-2 and TRBJ1-5; D not resolved. The CDR3 covers 13 residues. Per germline, CDR1 SGHTA and CDR2 FQGNSA. The ends were cut back, 5 bases at V and 2 bases at J, with 7 bases in the middle. CDR3 DNA sequence: TGTGCCAGCAGCCACGGAGGCAATCAGCCCCAGCATTTT. Encoded protein: CASSHGGNQPQHF.

V and J are TRBV7-3 and TRBJ2-1; TRBD1 aligns across 7 bases. This CDR3 is 15 amino acids long. Germline assignment: CDR1 SGHTA and CDR2 FQGTGA. Trimming cost V 2 bases and J 0 bases; bases outside gene matches: 1. The CDR3 bases are TGTGCCAGCAGCTTAGGACAGGCCTCCTACAATGAGCAGTTCTTC. This codes for CASSLGQASYNEQFF.

This clone has only a few counts. The CDR3: CASSLRPGQGTGYTF. CDR3 DNA sequence: TGTGCCAGCAGCTTGAGACCGGGACAGGGGACTGGCTACACCTTC. The rearrangement joins TRBV7-2 to TRBJ1-2; 10 bases fit TRBD1. The CDR3 length is 15 residues. Germline V gives CDR1 SGHTA, CDR2 FQGNSA. V dropped 3 bases and J dropped 7; count of bases not matched to a gene: 8.

The chain employs TRBV19 and TRBJ1-1; the D gene is possibly TRBD1 (5 bases). The germline gives CDR1 LNHDA, CDR2 SQIVND (reference sequence). There are 15 residues in the CDR3. V lost 1 base and J 2 bases, leaving 11 bases between the germline ends. The CDR3 nucleotides read TGTGCCAGTAGTATAGGGGGGACTTCTAACACTGAAGCTTTCTTT. It yields the protein CASSIGGTSNTEAFF.

The chain links TRBV9 to TRBJ1-2; possible D gene TRBD1, 5 bases. CDR1 and CDR2 from the germline V gene are SGDLS and YYNGEE. With 5 bases removed from V and 5 bases from J, the gap between germline ends came to 7 bases. This CDR3 region has 11 residues. CDR3 protein: CASSRQYGYTF. The DNA of the CDR3 is TGTGCCAGCAGTCGACAGTATGGCTACACCTTC.

V is TRBV28 and J is TRBJ1-1; the match to TRBD1 covers 7 bases. The CDR3 sequence is 15 residues long. Germline trimming cut 5 bases from V and 5 bases from J; bases unmatched to any gene: 11. Germline V lookup: CDR1 MDHEN, CDR2 SYDVKM. The DNA of the CDR3 is TGTGCCAGCAGTATCCCTCGACAGGGTGAAACTGAAGCTTTCTTT. This encodes CASSIPRQGETEAFF. Filled out from reference TRBV28 and TRBJ1-1, the complete variable domain reads DVKVTQSSRYLVKRTGEKVFLECVQDMDHENMFWYRQDPGLGLRLIYFSYDVKMKEKGDIPEGYSVSREKKERFSLILESASTNQTSMYLCASSIPRQGETEAFFGQGTRLTVV.

Only a few counts were recorded for this clone. The chain has TRBV7-9 and TRBJ1-5; D unresolved. The CDR3 contains 13 residues. Germline V gene lookup returns CDR1 SEHNR and CDR2 FQNEAQ (reference sequence). V was trimmed by 5 bases and J by 6 bases, leaving 11 bases between them. The CDR3 coding sequence is TGTGCCAGCAGCATATCGGTTGGTCAGCCCCAGCATTTT. Amino acids: CASSISVGQPQHF.

Only one count was recorded for this clone. J is TRBJ1-2 and V is TRBV2; the match to TRBD1 covers 8 bases. With 4 bases clipped from V and 4 bases from J, the junction kept 5 bases outside the gene matches. The germline V gene encodes CDR1 SNHLY and CDR2 FYNNEI. The CDR3 loop spans 14 amino acids. CDR3: CASSALDRGYGYTF. The CDR3 DNA sequence: TGTGCCAGCAGTGCCTTAGACAGGGGCTATGGCTACACCTTC.

This rearrangement joins TRBV5-4 to TRBJ1-2; D is perhaps TRBD1 (5 bases). CDR1 is SGHNT and CDR2 is YYREEE in the germline V gene (reference sequence). The CDR3 runs to 13 residues. The ends were cut back, 0 bases at V and 4 bases at J, with 7 bases in the middle. The CDR3 protein is CASSLGGGYGYTF. The CDR3 bases are TGTGCCAGCAGCTTGGGGGGGGGCTATGGCTACACCTTC.

The chain couples TRBV7-3 to TRBJ2-1, with TRBD1 identical over 8 bases. The length of the CDR3 is 13 residues. Germline loops: CDR1 SGHTA, CDR2 FQGTGA. V lost 3 bases and J lost 9; bases outside the gene matches: 4. The CDR3 loop reads CASSFDRGGEQFF. DNA of the CDR3: TGTGCCAGCAGCTTTGACAGGGGAGGTGAGCAGTTCTTC. Based on the CDR3 plus reference TRBV7-3 and TRBJ2-1, the full variable domain is GAGVSQTPSNKVTEKGKYVELRCDPISGHTALYWYRQSLGQGPEFLIYFQGTGAADDSGLPNDRFFAVRPEGSVSTLKIQRTERGDSAVYLCASSFDRGGEQFFGPGTRLTVL.

The CDR3 DNA reads as TGTGCCAGCAGTGTCGGGACAGTCGATACGCAGTATTTT. Amino acid sequence: CASSVGTVDTQYF. The chain employs TRBV2 and TRBJ2-3; TRBD1 matches 7 bases. The J segment lost 6 bases and the V segment lost 4 bases, leaving 4 bases of the junction unmatched. Germline CDR1 and CDR2: SNHLY and FYNNEI. The CDR3 length is 13 residues. Supplemented by reference TRBV2 and TRBJ2-3, the full variable domain reads EPEVTQTPSHQVTQMGQEVILRCVPISNHLYFYWYRQILGQKVEFLVSFYNNEISEKSEIFDDQFSVERPDGSNFTLKIRSTKLEDSAMYFCASSVGTVDTQYFGPGTRLTVL.

This chain uses TRBV6-5 with TRBJ1-2, with D possibly TRBD1 on 5 matching bases. With 0 bases removed from V and 4 bases from J, the gap between germline ends came to 15 bases. Per germline, CDR1 MNHEY and CDR2 SVGAGI. The CDR3 loop spans 16 amino acids. This CDR3 is CASSYSGGSLAYGYTF. In DNA form, the CDR3 reads TGTGCCAGCAGTTACTCGGGGGGGAGTCTTGCCTATGGCTACACCTTC.

The rearrangement joins TRBV4-3 to TRBJ2-3; D is perhaps TRBD2 (6 bases). V gave up 0 bases and J gave up 0 bases, with 10 bases separating them. CDR3 length equals 16 residues. Germline loops: CDR1 LGHNA, CDR2 YSLEER. CDR3 nucleotides: TGCGCCAGCAGCCAAGAACTAGCTCCTAGCACAGATACGCAGTATTTT. As protein: CASSQELAPSTDTQYF.

J is TRBJ2-1 and V is TRBV19; maybe TRBD1 (5 bases). Trimming removed 2 bases at V and 1 base at J, with 12 bases between. The CDR3 covers 16 residues. CDR1 LNHDA and CDR2 SQIVND come from the germline V gene (reference sequence). CDR3: CASSIQGRVSYNEQFF. In DNA, the CDR3 is TGTGCCAGTAGTATACAGGGCAGGGTATCCTACAATGAGCAGTTCTTC.

The V call is TRBV20-1, the J call TRBJ2-7; a weak D match, TRBD1 (6 bases). This CDR3 comprises 11 residues. Trimming stripped 3 bases from V and 12 bases from J, with 15 bases between. The germline V gene encodes CDR1 DFQATT and CDR2 SNEGSKA (reference sequence). This chain's CDR3 is CSASQGTLGYF. The CDR3 nucleotides are TGCAGTGCTAGTCAGGGGACCCTAGGGTACTTC.

The chain recombines TRBV7-7 with TRBJ2-5; 7 bases match TRBD2. Germline V CDR1 and CDR2: SSHAT, FNYEAQ (reference sequence). CDR3 length: 15 amino acids. V was pared by 5 bases and J by 5 bases, with 11 bases of the junction left unmatched. The CDR3 protein is CASSKTMSGEETQYF. Here the CDR3 DNA reads TGTGCCAGCAGCAAGACGATGAGCGGGGAGGAGACCCAGTACTTC.

The J gene is TRBJ2-3, the V gene TRBV9; weak D call: TRBD2 (5 bases). The CDR3 consists of 15 residues. Germline assignment: CDR1 SGDLS and CDR2 YYNGEE. Trimming shortened V by 3 bases and J by 0 bases, and 11 bases separated the two germline ends. CDR3 nucleotides: TGTGCCAGCAGCGACGGGGATCCCAGCACAGATACGCAGTATTTT. As protein: CASSDGDPSTDTQYF.

For this clone: Additional DNA sequences in this sample encode the identical CDR3. The V gene is TRBV7-2, the J gene TRBJ2-1; 11 positions agree with TRBD2. Germline V gives CDR1 SGHTA, CDR2 FQGNSA. The CDR3 runs 15 residues. V shed 5 bases and J 7 bases; nucleotides not matched to a gene: 7. CDR3 in amino acids: CASSLLAGGRNEQFF. The CDR3 bases are TGTGCCAGCAGCCTCCTAGCGGGGGGTAGGAATGAGCAGTTCTTC.

Of note for this clone: The sample has other DNA sequences that encode this CDR3 too. This sequence joins TRBV5-4 and TRBJ2-7; tentatively, D is TRBD1 (6 bases). The V end lost 4 bases, the J end lost 0 bases, and 11 bases lay between the germline ends. The CDR3 contains 14 residues. The germline V gene encodes CDR1 SGHNT and CDR2 YYREEE (reference sequence). CDR3 in amino acids: CASSLDRNSYEQYF. The CDR3 DNA follows: TGTGCCAGCAGCCTCGACAGGAACTCCTACGAGCAGTACTTC.

This clone showed up just once. This sequence may be a read error, since a much larger clone differs from it by one base. The V gene is TRBV7-2, the J gene TRBJ2-2, with a tentative D call TRBD1 (6 bases). The CDR3 contains 13 residues. CDR1 is SGHTA, CDR2 FQGNSA, per germline. Deletions cut 5 bases from V and 4 bases from J, with 8 bases between. CDR3 protein: CASSRQVTGELFF. CDR3 DNA: TGTGCCAGCAGCCGACAGGTCACCGGGGAGCTGTTTTTT.

The chain carries TRBV5-1 and TRBJ2-5, with 10 bases fitting TRBD2. Germline V gives CDR1 SGHRS, CDR2 YFSETQ. V shed 0 bases, J shed 5 bases, and the junction held 10 bases outside the gene matches. The CDR3 runs 17 residues. CDR3 DNA: TGCGCCAGCAGCTTGGCCAGCGGGGGGGCGGAAAGGGAGACCCAGTACTTC. Its translation: CASSLASGGAERETQYF.

The chain recombines TRBV2 with TRBJ2-2; D perhaps matches TRBD1 (6 bases). V dropped 2 bases and J dropped 0 bases, with 7 bases sitting between them. This CDR3 comprises 15 residues. Per germline, CDR1 SNHLY and CDR2 FYNNEI. CDR3: CASSERGTNTGELFF. CDR3 DNA sequence: TGTGCCAGCAGTGAAAGGGGGACGAACACCGGGGAGCTGTTTTTT. The variable domain in full, completed from reference TRBV2 and TRBJ2-2, reads EPEVTQTPSHQVTQMGQEVILRCVPISNHLYFYWYRQILGQKVEFLVSFYNNEISEKSEIFDDQFSVERPDGSNFTLKIRSTKLEDSAMYFCASSERGTNTGELFFGEGSRLTVL.